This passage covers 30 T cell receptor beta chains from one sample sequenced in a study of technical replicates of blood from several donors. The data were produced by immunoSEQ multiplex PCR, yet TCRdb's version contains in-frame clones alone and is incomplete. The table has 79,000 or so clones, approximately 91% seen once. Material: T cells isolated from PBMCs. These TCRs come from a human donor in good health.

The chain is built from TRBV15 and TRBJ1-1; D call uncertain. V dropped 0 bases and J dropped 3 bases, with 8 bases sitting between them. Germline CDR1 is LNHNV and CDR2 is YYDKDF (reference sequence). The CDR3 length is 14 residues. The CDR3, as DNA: TGTGCCACCAGCAGAGATCCCGGGGACACTGAAGCTTTCTTT. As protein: CATSRDPGDTEAFF.

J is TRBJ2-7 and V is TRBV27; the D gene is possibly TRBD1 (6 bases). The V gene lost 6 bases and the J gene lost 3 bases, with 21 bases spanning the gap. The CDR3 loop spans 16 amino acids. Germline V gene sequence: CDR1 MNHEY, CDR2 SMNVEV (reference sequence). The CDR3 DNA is TGTGCCAGCAGCTCCACCCCCTGGACAGCCTTCTACGAGCAGTACTTC. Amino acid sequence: CASSSTPWTAFYEQYF.

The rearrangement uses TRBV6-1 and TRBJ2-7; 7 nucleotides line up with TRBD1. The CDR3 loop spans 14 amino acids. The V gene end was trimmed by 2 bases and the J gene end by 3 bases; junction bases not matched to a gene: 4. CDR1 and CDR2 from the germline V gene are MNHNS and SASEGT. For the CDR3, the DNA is TGTGCCAGCAGTGAATGGACAGGATACTACGAGCAGTACTTC. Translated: CASSEWTGYYEQYF.

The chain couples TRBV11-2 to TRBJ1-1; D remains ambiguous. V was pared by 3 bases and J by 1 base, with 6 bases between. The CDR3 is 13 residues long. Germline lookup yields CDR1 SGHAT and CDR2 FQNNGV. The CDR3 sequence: CASSFAGNTEAFF. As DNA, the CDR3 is TGTGCCAGCAGCTTTGCGGGGAACACTGAAGCTTTCTTT.

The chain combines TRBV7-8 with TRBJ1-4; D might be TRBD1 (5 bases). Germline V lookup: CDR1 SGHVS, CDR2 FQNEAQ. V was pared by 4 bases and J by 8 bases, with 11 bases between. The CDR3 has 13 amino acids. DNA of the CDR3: TGTGCCAGCAGCTGGGGCCCCGCCGAAAAACTGTTTTTT. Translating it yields CASSWGPAEKLFF.

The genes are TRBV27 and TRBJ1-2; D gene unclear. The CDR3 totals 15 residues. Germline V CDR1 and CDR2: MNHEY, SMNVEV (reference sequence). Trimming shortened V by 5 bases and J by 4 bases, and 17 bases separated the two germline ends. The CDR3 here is CASSISGWLGYGYTF. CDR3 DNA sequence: TGTGCCAGCAGTATTTCAGGATGGTTGGGCTATGGCTACACCTTC.

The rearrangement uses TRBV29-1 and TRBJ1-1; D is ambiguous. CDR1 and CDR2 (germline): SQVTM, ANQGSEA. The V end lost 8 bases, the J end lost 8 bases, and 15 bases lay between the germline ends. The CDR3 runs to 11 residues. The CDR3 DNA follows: TGCAGCTCGGGAGACGTAGCCGAAGCTTTCTTT. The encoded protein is CSSGDVAEAFF.

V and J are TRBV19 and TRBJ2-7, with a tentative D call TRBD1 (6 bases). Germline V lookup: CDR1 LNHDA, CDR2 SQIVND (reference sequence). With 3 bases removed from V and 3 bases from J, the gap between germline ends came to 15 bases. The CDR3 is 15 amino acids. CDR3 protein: CASSMGHPSFYEQYF. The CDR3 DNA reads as TGTGCCAGTAGTATGGGACATCCATCTTTCTACGAGCAGTACTTC.

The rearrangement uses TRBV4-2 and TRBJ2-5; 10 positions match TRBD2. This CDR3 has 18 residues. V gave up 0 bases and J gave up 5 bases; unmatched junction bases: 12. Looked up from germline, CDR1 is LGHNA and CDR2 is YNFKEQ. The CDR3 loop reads CASSQEWEGAGGPETQYF. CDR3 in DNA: TGTGCCAGCAGCCAAGAGTGGGAAGGAGCGGGAGGGCCGGAGACCCAGTACTTC.

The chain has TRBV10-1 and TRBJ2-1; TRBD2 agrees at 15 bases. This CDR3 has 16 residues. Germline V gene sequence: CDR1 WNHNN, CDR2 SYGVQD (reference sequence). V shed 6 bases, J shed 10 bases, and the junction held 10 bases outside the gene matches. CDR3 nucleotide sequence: TGCGCCAGCAGAGGTACCGGGACTAGCGGGGGGATAGAGCAGTTCTTC. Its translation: CASRGTGTSGGIEQFF.

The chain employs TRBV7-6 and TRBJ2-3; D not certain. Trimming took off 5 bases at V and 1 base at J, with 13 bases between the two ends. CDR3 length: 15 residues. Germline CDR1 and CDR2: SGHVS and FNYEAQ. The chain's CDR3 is CASSLMSTGTDTQYF. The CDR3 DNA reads TGTGCCAGCAGCCTCATGTCGACTGGCACAGATACGCAGTATTTT. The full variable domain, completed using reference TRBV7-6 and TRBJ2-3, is GAGVSQSPRYKVTKRGQDVALRCDPISGHVSLYWYRQALGQGPEFLTYFNYEAQQDKSGLPNDRFSAERPEGSISTLTIQRTEQRDSAMYRCASSLMSTGTDTQYFGPGTRLTVL.

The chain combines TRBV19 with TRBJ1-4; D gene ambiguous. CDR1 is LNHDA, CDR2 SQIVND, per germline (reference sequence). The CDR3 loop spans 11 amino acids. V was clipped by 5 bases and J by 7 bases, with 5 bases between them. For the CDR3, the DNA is TGTGCCAGTAGTTACGGTGAAAAACTGTTTTTT. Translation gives CASSYGEKLFF. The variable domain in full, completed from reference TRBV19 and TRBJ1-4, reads DGGITQSPKYLFRKEGQNVTLSCEQNLNHDAMYWYRQDPGQGLRLIYYSQIVNDFQKGDIAEGYSVSREKKESFPLTVTSAQKNPTAFYLCASSYGEKLFFGSGTQLSVL.

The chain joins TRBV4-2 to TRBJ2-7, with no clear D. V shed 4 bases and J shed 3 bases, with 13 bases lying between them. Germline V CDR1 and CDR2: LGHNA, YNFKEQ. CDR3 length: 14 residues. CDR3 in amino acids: CASSPRVQFYEQYF. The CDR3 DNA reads TGTGCCAGCAGCCCCCGAGTCCAATTCTACGAGCAGTACTTC.

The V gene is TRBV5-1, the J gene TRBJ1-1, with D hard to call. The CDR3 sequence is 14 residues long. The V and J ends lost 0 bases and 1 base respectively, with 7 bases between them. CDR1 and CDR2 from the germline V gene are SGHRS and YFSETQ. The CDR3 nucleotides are TGCGCCAGCAGCTTGGTGGGGAGGAACACTGAAGCTTTCTTT. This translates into CASSLVGRNTEAFF. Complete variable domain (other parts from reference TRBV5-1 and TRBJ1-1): KAGVTQTPRYLIKTRGQQVTLSCSPISGHRSVSWYQQTPGQGLQFLFEYFSETQRNKGNFPGRFSGRQFSNSRSEMNVSTLELGDSALYLCASSLVGRNTEAFFGQGTRLTVV.

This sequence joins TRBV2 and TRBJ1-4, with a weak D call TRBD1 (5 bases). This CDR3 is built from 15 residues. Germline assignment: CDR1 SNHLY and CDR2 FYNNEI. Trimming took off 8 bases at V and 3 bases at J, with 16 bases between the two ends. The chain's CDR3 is CASLGGTVPNEKLFF. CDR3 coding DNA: TGTGCCAGCCTGGGGGGGACTGTCCCTAATGAAAAACTGTTTTTT.

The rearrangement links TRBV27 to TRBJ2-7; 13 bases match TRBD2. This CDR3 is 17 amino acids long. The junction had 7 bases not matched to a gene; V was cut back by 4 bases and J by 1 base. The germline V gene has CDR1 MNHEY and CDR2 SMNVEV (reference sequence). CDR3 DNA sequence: TGTGCCAGCAGTTCCGGGACTAGCGGGATTCGGTCCTACGAGCAGTACTTC. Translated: CASSSGTSGIRSYEQYF.

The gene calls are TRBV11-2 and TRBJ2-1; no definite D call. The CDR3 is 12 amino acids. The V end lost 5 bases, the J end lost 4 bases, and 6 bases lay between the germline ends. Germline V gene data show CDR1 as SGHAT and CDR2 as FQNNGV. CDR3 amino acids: CASSQIYNEQFF. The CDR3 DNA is TGTGCCAGCAGCCAGATTTACAATGAGCAGTTCTTC. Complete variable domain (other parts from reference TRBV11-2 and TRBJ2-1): EAGVAQSPRYKIIEKRQSVAFWCNPISGHATLYWYQQILGQGPKLLIQFQNNGVVDDSQLPKDRFSAERLKGVDSTLKIQPAKLEDSAVYLCASSQIYNEQFFGPGTRLTVL.

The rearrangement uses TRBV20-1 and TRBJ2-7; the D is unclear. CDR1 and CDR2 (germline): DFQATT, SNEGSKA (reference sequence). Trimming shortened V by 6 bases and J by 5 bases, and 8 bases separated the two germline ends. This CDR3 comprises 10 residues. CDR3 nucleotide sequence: TGCAGTGCCGACAACAACGAGCAGTACTTC. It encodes CSADNNEQYF.

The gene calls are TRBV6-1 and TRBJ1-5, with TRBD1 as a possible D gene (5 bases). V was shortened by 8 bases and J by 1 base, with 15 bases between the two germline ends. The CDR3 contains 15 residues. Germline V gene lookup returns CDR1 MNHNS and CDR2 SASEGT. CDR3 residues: CASSGVQLSNQPQHF. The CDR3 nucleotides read TGTGCCAGCTCGGGGGTCCAGTTGAGCAATCAGCCCCAGCATTTT.

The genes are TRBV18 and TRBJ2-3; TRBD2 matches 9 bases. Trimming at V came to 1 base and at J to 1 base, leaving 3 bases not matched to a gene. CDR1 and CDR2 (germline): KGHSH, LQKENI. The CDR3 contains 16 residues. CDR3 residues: CASSPLLAGGTDTQYF. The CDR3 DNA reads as TGTGCCAGCTCACCACTTTTAGCGGGAGGCACAGATACGCAGTATTTT.

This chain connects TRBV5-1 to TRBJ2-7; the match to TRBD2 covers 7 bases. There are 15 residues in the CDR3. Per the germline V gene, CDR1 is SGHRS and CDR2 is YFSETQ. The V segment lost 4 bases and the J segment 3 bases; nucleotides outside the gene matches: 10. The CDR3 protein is CASSQSREVVYEQYF. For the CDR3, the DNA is TGCGCCAGCAGCCAGAGCCGGGAGGTTGTCTACGAGCAGTACTTC.

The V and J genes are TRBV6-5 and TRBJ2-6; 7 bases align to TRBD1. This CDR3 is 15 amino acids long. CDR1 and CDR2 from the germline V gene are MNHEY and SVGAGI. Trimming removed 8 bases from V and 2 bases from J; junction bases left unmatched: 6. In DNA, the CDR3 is TGTGCCAGCGCACGAGGGGGCGCTGGGGCCAACGTCCTGACTTTC. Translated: CASARGGAGANVLTF.

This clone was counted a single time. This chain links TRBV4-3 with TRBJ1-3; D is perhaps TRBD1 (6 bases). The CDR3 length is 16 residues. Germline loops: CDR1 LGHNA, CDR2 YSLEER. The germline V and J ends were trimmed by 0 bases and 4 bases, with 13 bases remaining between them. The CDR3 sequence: CASSQEASQGGNTIYF. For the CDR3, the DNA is TGCGCCAGCAGCCAAGAGGCCTCACAGGGAGGAAACACCATATATTTT.

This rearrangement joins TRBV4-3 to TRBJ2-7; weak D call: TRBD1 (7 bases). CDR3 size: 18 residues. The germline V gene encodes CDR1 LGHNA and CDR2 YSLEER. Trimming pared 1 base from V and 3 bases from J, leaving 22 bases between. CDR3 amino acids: CASSQVYRETGTIYEQYF. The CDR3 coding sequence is TGCGCCAGCAGCCAAGTCTATCGGGAGACAGGGACGATCTACGAGCAGTACTTC.

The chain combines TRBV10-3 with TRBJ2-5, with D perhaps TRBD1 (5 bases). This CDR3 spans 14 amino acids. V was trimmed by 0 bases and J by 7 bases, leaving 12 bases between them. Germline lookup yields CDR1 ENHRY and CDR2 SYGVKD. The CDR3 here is CAISESSQTGTQYF. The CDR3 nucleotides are TGTGCCATCAGTGAGTCGTCACAAACAGGGACCCAGTACTTC.

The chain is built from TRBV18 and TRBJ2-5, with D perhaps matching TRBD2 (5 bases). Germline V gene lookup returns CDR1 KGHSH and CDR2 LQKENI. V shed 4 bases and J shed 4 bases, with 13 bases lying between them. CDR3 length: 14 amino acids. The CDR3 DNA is TGTGCCAGCTCACTCGGGGTACCGCGAGAGACCCAGTACTTC. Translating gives CASSLGVPRETQYF.

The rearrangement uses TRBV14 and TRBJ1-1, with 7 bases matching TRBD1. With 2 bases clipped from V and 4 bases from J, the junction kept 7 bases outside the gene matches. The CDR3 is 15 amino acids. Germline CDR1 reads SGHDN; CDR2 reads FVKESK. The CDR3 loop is CASSQTRQGGTEAFF. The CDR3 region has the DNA TGTGCCAGCAGCCAAACCCGACAGGGAGGCACTGAAGCTTTCTTT.

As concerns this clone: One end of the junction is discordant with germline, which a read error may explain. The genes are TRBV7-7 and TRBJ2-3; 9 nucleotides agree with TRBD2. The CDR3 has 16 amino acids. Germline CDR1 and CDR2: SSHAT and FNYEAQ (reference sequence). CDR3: CASSLLAGRDTDTQYF. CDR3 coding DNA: TGTGCTAGCAGCTTGCTAGCGGGAAGGGACACAGATACGCAGTATTTT.

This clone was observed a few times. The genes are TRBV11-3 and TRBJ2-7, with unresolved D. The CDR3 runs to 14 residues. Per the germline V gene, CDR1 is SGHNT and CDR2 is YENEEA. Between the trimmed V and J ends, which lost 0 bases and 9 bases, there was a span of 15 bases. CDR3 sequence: CASSLDLRRGSQYF. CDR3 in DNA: TGTGCCAGCAGCTTAGATCTGCGGCGTGGATCGCAGTACTTC.

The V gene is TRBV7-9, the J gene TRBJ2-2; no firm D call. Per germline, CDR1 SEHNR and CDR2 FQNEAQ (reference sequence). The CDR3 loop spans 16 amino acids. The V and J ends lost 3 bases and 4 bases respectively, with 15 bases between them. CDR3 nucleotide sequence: TGTGCCAGCAGCTTTATCCACAGCACCGGCACCGGGGAGCTGTTTTTT. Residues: CASSFIHSTGTGELFF.